Each of the 5 T cell receptor beta chains below was sequenced from the same sample in a study of T cell repertoires in cytomegalovirus infection. TCRdb re-derived calls from the reads in MiXCR, one entry per CDR3 protein. The sample contains nearly 650,000 distinct CDR3 sequences, around 24% of which appear only once. The specimen sequenced was CD8+ T cells from PBMCs. The receptors come from a human donor in good health (CMV status not recorded). Some clones in this sample may be carry-over from other donors' samples.

Points on this clonotype: Since a much larger clone is just one base distant, this may be a read error. V gene TRBV7-9 combines with J gene TRBJ1-6; TRBD1 matches at 11 bases. CDR3 length: 15 amino acids. Germline V lookup: CDR1 SEHNR, CDR2 FQNEAQ (reference sequence). CDR3 protein: CTSSPPGQGDSPLHF. In DNA, the CDR3 is TGTACCAGCAGCCCACCGGGACAGGGGGACTCACCCCTCCACTTT.

The chain uses TRBV20-1 and TRBJ1-5; tentative D call: TRBD1 (5 bases). The CDR3 is made up of 14 amino acids. Germline CDR1 reads DFQATT; CDR2 reads SNEGSKA (reference sequence). V dropped 0 bases and J dropped 5 bases, with 11 bases sitting between them. The CDR3 coding sequence is TGCAGTGCTAGAGAAGGTAGGGGATATCAGCCCCAGCATTTT. Protein sequence: CSAREGRGYQPQHF.

This chain joins TRBV14 and TRBJ2-4; D is unclear. Trimming left V 2 bases short and J 0 bases short, with 8 bases between. This CDR3 is built from 15 residues. Per the germline V gene, CDR1 is SGHDN and CDR2 is FVKESK. The CDR3 here is CASSQSLQAKNIQYF. The DNA of the CDR3 is TGTGCCAGCAGCCAAAGCCTGCAAGCCAAAAACATTCAGTACTTC.

This clonotype was counted at least ten times. This sequence joins TRBV19 and TRBJ2-1; D is undetermined. This CDR3 has 13 residues. CDR1 is LNHDA and CDR2 is SQIVND in the germline V gene (reference sequence). V lost 6 bases, J lost 2 bases, and 8 bases lay in between. This CDR3 is CASRSFPYNEQFF. In DNA form, the CDR3 reads TGTGCCAGTAGGAGTTTCCCCTACAATGAGCAGTTCTTC.

The table lists this clonotype with a few counts. The rearrangement uses TRBV10-3 and TRBJ2-3, with 12 bases fitting TRBD2. CDR3 length equals 16 residues. V lost 3 bases, J lost 2 bases, and 3 bases stayed unmatched. CDR1 and CDR2 (germline): ENHRY, SYGVKD. In DNA form, the CDR3 reads TGTGCCATCAGTGAAACTAGCGGGGGGCCCACAGATACGCAGTATTTT. As protein: CAISETSGGPTDTQYF.